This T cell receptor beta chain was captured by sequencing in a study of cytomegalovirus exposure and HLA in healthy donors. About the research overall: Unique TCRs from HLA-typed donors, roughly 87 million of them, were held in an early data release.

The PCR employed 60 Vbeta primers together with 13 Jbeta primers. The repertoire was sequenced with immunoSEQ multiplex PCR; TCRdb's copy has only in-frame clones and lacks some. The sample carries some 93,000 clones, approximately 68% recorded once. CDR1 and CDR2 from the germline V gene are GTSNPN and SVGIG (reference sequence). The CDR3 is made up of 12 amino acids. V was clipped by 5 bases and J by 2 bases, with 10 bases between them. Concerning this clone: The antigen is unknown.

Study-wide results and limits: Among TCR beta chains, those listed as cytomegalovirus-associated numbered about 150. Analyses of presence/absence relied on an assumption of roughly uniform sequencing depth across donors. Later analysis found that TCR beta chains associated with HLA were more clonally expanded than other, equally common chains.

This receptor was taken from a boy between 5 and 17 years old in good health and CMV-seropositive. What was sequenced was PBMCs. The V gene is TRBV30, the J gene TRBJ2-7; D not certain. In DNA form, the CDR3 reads TGTGCCTGGGGGCCAGGCCCCTACGAGCAGTACTTC. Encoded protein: CAWGPGPYEQYF.